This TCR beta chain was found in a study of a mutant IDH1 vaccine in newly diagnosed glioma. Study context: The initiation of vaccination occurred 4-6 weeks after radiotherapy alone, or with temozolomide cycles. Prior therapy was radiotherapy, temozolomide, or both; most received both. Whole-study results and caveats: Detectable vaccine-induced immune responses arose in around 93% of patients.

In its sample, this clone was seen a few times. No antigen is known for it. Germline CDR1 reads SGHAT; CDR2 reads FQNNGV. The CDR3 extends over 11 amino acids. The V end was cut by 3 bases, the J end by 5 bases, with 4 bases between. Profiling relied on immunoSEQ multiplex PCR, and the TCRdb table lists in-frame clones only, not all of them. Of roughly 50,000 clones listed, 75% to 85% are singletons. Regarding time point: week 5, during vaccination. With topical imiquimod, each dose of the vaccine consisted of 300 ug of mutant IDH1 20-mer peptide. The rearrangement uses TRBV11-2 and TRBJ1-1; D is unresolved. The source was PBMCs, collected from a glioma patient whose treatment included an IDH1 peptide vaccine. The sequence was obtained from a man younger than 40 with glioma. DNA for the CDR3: TGTGCCAGCAGCTTGCATACTGAAGCTTTCTTT. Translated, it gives CASSLHTEAFF.